Listed below are T cell receptor beta chains from one sample, sequenced in a study of post-analysis software for immune sequencing data. One entry per CDR3 protein, called by TCRdb with MiXCR from the PCR reads. The sample includes approximately 570,000 distinct CDR3 sequences, 44% seen only once; the top ten take 1.7%. The sequenced material came from blood. These TCRs come from a girl between 10 and 17 years old with multiple sclerosis. CDR3s include the opening cysteine and the closing phenylalanine or tryptophan. A D gene is named only where the DNA matches it firmly. A clone size is listed for some rows: how often the clone was seen (once, few, many), or a class if it is expanded.

size: .; V: TRBV2; D: TRBD2; J: TRBJ2-1; DNA: TGTGCCAGCAGAGGGACTACCCACTACAATGAGCAGTTCTTC; CDR3: CASRGTTHYNEQFF
size: few; V: TRBV7-8; D: TRBD1; J: TRBJ1-5; DNA: TGTGCCAGCAGCATTGGACAGGGCAATCAGCCCCAGCATTTT; CDR3: CASSIGQGNQPQHF
size: .; V: TRBV13; D: .; J: TRBJ2-5; DNA: TGTGCCAGCAGCTTAGTCTTATCTCAGGCGATAGAGACCCAGTACTTC; CDR3: CASSLVLSQAIETQYF
size: many; V: TRBV6-5; D: .; J: TRBJ1-2; DNA: TGTGCCAGCAGTTCCAGGACTAACTATGGCTACACCTTC; CDR3: CASSSRTNYGYTF
size: few; V: TRBV6-1; D: .; J: TRBJ2-3; DNA: TGTGCCAGCAAACCCGGGGCCCCAGATACGCAGTATTTT; CDR3: CASKPGAPDTQYF
size: .; V: TRBV20-1; D: .; J: TRBJ1-2; DNA: TGCAGTGCTAGACCAACGGGGTCGCAAGGAGGCTACACCTTC; CDR3: CSARPTGSQGGYTF
size: many; V: TRBV29-1; D: .; J: TRBJ1-1; DNA: TGCAGCGTTGTAGGACGGATGAACACTGAAGCTTTCTTT; CDR3: CSVVGRMNTEAFF
size: few; V: TRBV12-3/TRBV12-4; D: .; J: TRBJ2-7; DNA: TGTGCCAGCAGTGTAACAATTTACGTCTACGAGCAGTACTTC; CDR3: CASSVTIYVYEQYF
size: .; V: TRBV19; D: .; J: TRBJ1-5; DNA: TGTGCCAGTAGTATTTCGGGGGGCGCCGGGCAGCCCCAGCATTTT; CDR3: CASSISGGAGQPQHF
size: .; V: TRBV15; D: .; J: TRBJ1-3; DNA: TGTGCCACCAGCAGAGCCGAGCATCGCTCTGGAAACACCATATATTTT; CDR3: CATSRAEHRSGNTIYF
size: few; V: TRBV3-1; D: .; J: TRBJ1-5; DNA: TGTGCCAGCAGCCAAGACCCTCAAAGCAATCAGCCCCAGCATTTT; CDR3: CASSQDPQSNQPQHF